Following are 30 T cell receptor beta chains from one sample sequenced in a study of cytomegalovirus exposure and HLA in healthy donors listed by TCRdb under 2017. The library was produced with the immunoSEQ multiplex PCR assay. TCRdb took this table from immuneACCESS and kept in-frame rearrangements with V and J called. Such tables lack part of the clones; where checked against another copy, unresolved V genes explain under half of the gap, and the rest is unexplained. Recorded for this sample are some 150,000 clones; 70% to 90% of them occurred a single time. In total, the top ten clones hold less than 7% of the sample. Sequencing was performed on PBMCs. The receptors stem from a woman in her twenties or thirties in good health and CMV-seropositive.

This clone was observed a single time. The V call is TRBV5-6, the J call TRBJ1-2, with a tentative D call TRBD1 (5 bases). This CDR3 comprises 14 residues. Trimming took 1 base from V and 6 from J, leaving 13 bases between them. Germline V gene data show CDR1 as SGHDT and CDR2 as YYEEEE. CDR3 sequence: CASSLYGGMNGYTF. The CDR3 region has the DNA TGTGCCAGCAGCTTGTATGGGGGGATGAATGGCTACACCTTC.

The CDR3 region has the DNA TGTGCCACCAGCAGAGCTGATCGGGGAAGCTACGAGCAGTACTTC. Translating it yields CATSRADRGSYEQYF. The chain has TRBV15 and TRBJ2-7; D may be TRBD2 (5 bases). This CDR3 region has 15 residues. In germline, CDR1 is LNHNV, CDR2 YYDKDF (reference sequence). V was pared by 1 base and J by 3 bases, with 13 bases between. The full variable domain, its missing parts supplied by reference TRBV15 and TRBJ2-7, is DAMVIQNPRYQVTQFGKPVTLSCSQTLNHNVMYWYQQKSSQAPKLLFHYYDKDFNNEADTPDNFQSRRPNTSFCFLDIRSPGLGDTAMYLCATSRADRGSYEQYFGPGTRLTVT.

This chain links TRBV5-1 with TRBJ1-2; 8 nucleotides agree with TRBD1. There are 13 residues in the CDR3. Trimming cost V 3 bases and J 5 bases; bases outside gene matches: 3. From germline, CDR1 is SGHRS and CDR2 YFSETQ. CDR3 coding DNA: TGCGCCAGCAGCTCGACAGGGGAATATGGCTACACCTTC. Protein: CASSSTGEYGYTF.

The chain couples TRBV7-8 to TRBJ2-6; 8 bases agree with TRBD1. Germline values: CDR1 SGHVS, CDR2 FQNEAQ. V lost 6 bases, J lost 0 bases, and 7 bases stayed unmatched. The CDR3 runs 17 residues. The CDR3, as DNA: TGTGCCAGCAGTCCACGGGACAGGTACTCTGGGGCCAACGTCCTGACTTTC. It is translated as CASSPRDRYSGANVLTF.

The chain uses TRBV28 and TRBJ1-5; D gene ambiguous. Trimming left V 7 bases short and J 4 bases short, with 14 bases between. CDR3 size: 14 residues. CDR1 and CDR2 from the germline V gene are MDHEN and SYDVKM. CDR3: CASTLTSQNQPQHF. CDR3 nucleotides: TGTGCCAGCACCTTGACTAGCCAGAATCAGCCCCAGCATTTT.

CDR3 DNA sequence: TGTGCCAGCAGCGTCGGGACTAGCAGGGGGACCCAGTACTTC. Protein: CASSVGTSRGTQYF. V is TRBV2 and J is TRBJ2-5; 9 bases agree with TRBD2. Germline V gene lookup returns CDR1 SNHLY and CDR2 FYNNEI. Trimming removed 6 bases from V and 7 bases from J; junction bases left unmatched: 9. This CDR3 spans 14 amino acids.

This clone was observed once. The gene calls are TRBV4-1 and TRBJ1-2; no definite D call. The V gene's germline CDR1 is MGHRA and CDR2 YSYEKL. The CDR3 extends over 14 amino acids. Trimming took off 2 bases at V and 3 bases at J, with 10 bases between the two ends. The CDR3 sequence: CASSQITVDYGYTF. CDR3 DNA: TGCGCCAGCAGCCAAATTACAGTAGACTATGGCTACACCTTC.

V gene TRBV11-2 combines with J gene TRBJ2-5; TRBD2 agrees at 11 bases. After removal of 0 bases from V and 2 bases from J, the junction contained 8 bases not matched to a gene. Germline V lookup: CDR1 SGHAT, CDR2 FQNNGV. The CDR3 length is 18 residues. The CDR3 here is CASSLDSGTSGGQETQYF. CDR3 DNA: TGTGCCAGCAGCTTAGATAGTGGCACTAGCGGGGGACAAGAGACCCAGTACTTC.

This clone came up a few times. CDR3 sequence (DNA): TGTGCCAGCCTAACAGGGGGCAATGAGCAGTTCTTC. Translated, it gives CASLTGGNEQFF. The chain employs TRBV2 and TRBJ2-1, with TRBD1 matching 8 bases. The CDR3 contains 12 residues. Trimming at V came to 8 bases and at J to 6 bases, leaving 3 bases not matched to a gene. CDR1 is SNHLY and CDR2 is FYNNEI in the germline V gene.

This chain uses TRBV6-5 with TRBJ2-3; TRBD1 aligns across 10 bases. The junction had 8 bases not matched to a gene; V was cut back by 6 bases and J by 8 bases. CDR3 size: 14 residues. Germline-derived CDR1 and CDR2 are MNHEY and SVGAGI. The DNA for the CDR3 is TGTGCCAGCAGCCTGGGACAGGGGAGGGGTACGCAGTATTTT. Amino acid sequence: CASSLGQGRGTQYF.

This clone was seen more than once but under ten times. The chain carries TRBV27 and TRBJ1-1; 7 bases line up with TRBD1. V trimming: 5 bases; J trimming: 0 bases; junction bases outside the gene matches: 9. The germline CDR1 and CDR2 sequences are MNHEY and SMNVEV (reference sequence). The CDR3 sequence is 16 residues long. Written as DNA, the CDR3 is TGTGCCAGCAGTCCAGGGGGAGGACCCATGAACACTGAAGCTTTCTTT. This sequence encodes CASSPGGGPMNTEAFF.

The chain has TRBV11-2 and TRBJ2-7; 8 bases agree with TRBD2. J lost 3 bases, V lost 1 base, and 5 bases had no gene match. The CDR3 has 15 residues. Germline loops: CDR1 SGHAT, CDR2 FQNNGV. The CDR3 loop reads CASSLGLAGLYEQYF. For the CDR3, the DNA is TGTGCCAGCAGCTTAGGGCTAGCGGGCCTCTACGAGCAGTACTTC.

This chain joins TRBV29-1 and TRBJ2-5; 7 bases are shared with TRBD2. CDR1 and CDR2 (germline): SQVTM, ANQGSEA. V gave up 5 bases and J gave up 4 bases; unmatched junction bases: 10. This CDR3 contains 14 residues. The CDR3 loop is CSVSTRGGRETQYF. The CDR3 coding sequence is TGCAGCGTTTCTACGCGGGGAGGGAGAGAGACCCAGTACTTC.

V gene TRBV11-2 combines with J gene TRBJ2-7, with 11 bases matching TRBD2. V shed 5 bases and J 7 bases; nucleotides not matched to a gene: 7. The V gene's germline CDR1 is SGHAT and CDR2 FQNNGV. The CDR3 loop spans 14 amino acids. CDR3 sequence (DNA): TGTGCCAGCAGCACCGGGACTAGCGGTCGAGAGCAGTACTTC. This encodes CASSTGTSGREQYF. Variable domain in full (rest from reference TRBV11-2 and TRBJ2-7): EAGVAQSPRYKIIEKRQSVAFWCNPISGHATLYWYQQILGQGPKLLIQFQNNGVVDDSQLPKDRFSAERLKGVDSTLKIQPAKLEDSAVYLCASSTGTSGREQYFGPGTRLTVT.

V usage is TRBV2 and J usage is TRBJ2-3; the D gene is possibly TRBD2 (6 bases). The CDR3 totals 12 residues. The germline gives CDR1 SNHLY, CDR2 FYNNEI. V lost 6 bases to trimming and J lost 5 bases, with 9 bases between them. The CDR3 is CASSREVDTQYF. CDR3 sequence (DNA): TGTGCCAGCAGCAGGGAGGTAGATACGCAGTATTTT. Full variable domain (remainder filled in from reference TRBV2 and TRBJ2-3): EPEVTQTPSHQVTQMGQEVILRCVPISNHLYFYWYRQILGQKVEFLVSFYNNEISEKSEIFDDQFSVERPDGSNFTLKIRSTKLEDSAMYFCASSREVDTQYFGPGTRLTVL.

Turning to this clone: One junction end disagrees with the germline gene, perhaps due to a read error. The V call is TRBV10-3, the J call TRBJ1-2; 7 bases fit TRBD1. CDR1 ENHRY and CDR2 SYGVKD come from the germline V gene. The CDR3 consists of 14 residues. CDR3 amino acids: CAIGDRDPNYGYTF. CDR3 nucleotide sequence: TGTGCCATCGGTGACAGGGATCCCAACTATGGCTACACCTTC.

The chain has TRBV11-2 and TRBJ2-2; the D is unclear. The V end lost 5 bases, the J end lost 1 base, and 8 bases lay between the germline ends. The CDR3 totals 14 residues. The germline V gene encodes CDR1 SGHAT and CDR2 FQNNGV. CDR3 DNA: TGTGCCAGCAGCCTGAACAGGAACACCGGGGAGCTGTTTTTT. It translates to CASSLNRNTGELFF.

This rearrangement joins TRBV19 to TRBJ2-7; 8 nucleotides match TRBD1. Germline loops: CDR1 LNHDA, CDR2 SQIVND (reference sequence). The junction had 3 bases not matched to a gene; V was cut back by 2 bases and J by 0 bases. CDR3 length: 15 residues. The CDR3 DNA reads TGTGCCAGTAGTATACTCGACAGGGGCTCCTACGAGCAGTACTTC. Amino acid sequence: CASSILDRGSYEQYF.

The V call is TRBV27, the J call TRBJ2-2, with TRBD1 as a possible D gene (6 bases). CDR3 length equals 15 residues. CDR1 MNHEY and CDR2 SMNVEV come from the germline V gene (reference sequence). The V end lost 3 bases, the J end lost 4 bases, and 12 bases lay between the germline ends. The CDR3 is CASSFSRTVTGELFF. Written as DNA, the CDR3 is TGTGCCAGCAGTTTTTCTAGGACAGTCACCGGGGAGCTGTTTTTT.

The V and J genes are TRBV5-1 and TRBJ2-7; 8 bases match TRBD1. Trimming cost V 2 bases and J 4 bases; bases outside gene matches: 17. This CDR3 region has 18 residues. Looked up from germline, CDR1 is SGHRS and CDR2 is YFSETQ. The DNA of the CDR3 is TGCGCCAGCAGCTTAACGCGGGCAGGGGGCATGCAAGTTTACGAGCAGTACTTC. Translated: CASSLTRAGGMQVYEQYF.

This clone was seen only once. CDR3 sequence: CASSEARLSTPETQYF. The CDR3 DNA reads TGTGCCAGCAGTGAAGCGAGGCTAAGCACCCCAGAGACCCAGTACTTC. The V and J genes are TRBV6-1 and TRBJ2-5; D not resolved. Trimming left V 0 bases short and J 4 bases short, with 15 bases between. CDR1 and CDR2 from the germline V gene are MNHNS and SASEGT. CDR3 length: 16 residues.

The chain joins TRBV11-2 to TRBJ2-5; tentative D call: TRBD1 (5 bases). The CDR3 contains 15 residues. Trimming cost V 3 bases and J 9 bases, with 20 bases left between them. Per germline, CDR1 SGHAT and CDR2 FQNNGV. CDR3 protein: CASSLSRWGGGAQYF. The CDR3 nucleotides are TGTGCCAGCAGCTTGTCTAGGTGGGGCGGTGGAGCCCAGTACTTC.

The V gene is TRBV7-2, the J gene TRBJ1-5, with 9 nucleotides matching TRBD1. Germline CDR1 and CDR2: SGHTA and FQGNSA. This CDR3 has 16 amino acids. Trimming took 2 bases from V and 3 from J; bases not matched to a gene: 5. The CDR3 region is CASSLRQGVNNQPQHF. CDR3 nucleotides: TGTGCCAGCAGCTTAAGACAGGGGGTAAACAATCAGCCCCAGCATTTT. The entire variable domain, with the rest obtained from reference TRBV7-2 and TRBJ1-5, is as follows: GAGVSQSPSNKVTEKGKDVELRCDPISGHTALYWYRQSLGQGLEFLIYFQGNSAPDKSGLPSDRFSAERTGGSVSTLTIQRTQQEDSAVYLCASSLRQGVNNQPQHFGDGTRLSIL.

This chain joins TRBV4-1 and TRBJ1-5; 11 bases agree with TRBD1. V was pared by 4 bases and J by 6 bases, with 2 bases of the junction left unmatched. There are 14 residues in the CDR3. Germline assignment: CDR1 MGHRA and CDR2 YSYEKL. The CDR3 loop is CASSRDRGGQPQHF. The CDR3 DNA reads TGCGCCAGCAGCCGGGACAGGGGGGGTCAGCCCCAGCATTTT.

The chain links TRBV9 to TRBJ2-5; 8 bases map to TRBD2. The CDR3 loop spans 15 amino acids. Germline values: CDR1 SGDLS, CDR2 YYNGEE. Trimming cost V 7 bases and J 2 bases; bases outside gene matches: 10. DNA for the CDR3: TGTGCCAGCGGACCCGCGACGGGGGGGCAAGAGACCCAGTACTTC. The encoded protein is CASGPATGGQETQYF.

This chain links TRBV10-3 with TRBJ2-3, with TRBD2 matching over 8 bases. Germline CDR1 and CDR2: ENHRY and SYGVKD. J lost 8 bases, V lost 7 bases, and 14 bases had no gene match. This CDR3 has 15 residues. CDR3 coding DNA: TGTGCCATCAAGACGATGGGAGCGGGAGTGGGTACGCAGTATTTT. Encoded protein: CAIKTMGAGVGTQYF.

The chain joins TRBV6-4 to TRBJ1-2, with D unclear. The CDR3 is made up of 16 amino acids. The germline V gene has CDR1 MRHNA and CDR2 SNTAGT. V was cut by 8 bases and J by 8 bases, with 27 bases left in between. Here the CDR3 DNA reads TGTGCCAGCGGAACCCCTCTGGGGTATGGAGCGGGGGGCTACACCTTC. Translating gives CASGTPLGYGAGGYTF.

The V gene is TRBV7-9, the J gene TRBJ1-1, with D unclear. Germline values: CDR1 SEHNR, CDR2 FQNEAQ (reference sequence). The V and J ends lost 2 bases and 4 bases respectively, with 8 bases between them. The CDR3 is 13 amino acids. CDR3 DNA: TGTGCCAGCAGCTTATTTGAGGGCACTGAAGCTTTCTTT. Its protein is CASSLFEGTEAFF.

The J gene is TRBJ2-5, the V gene TRBV5-1, with D perhaps TRBD2 (6 bases). Deletions cut 0 bases from V and 6 bases from J, with 15 bases between. The CDR3 has 15 residues. Germline lookup yields CDR1 SGHRS and CDR2 YFSETQ. As DNA, the CDR3 is TGCGCCAGCAGCTTGGATCTAGCGCGTCGGAAGACCCAGTACTTC. Its protein product is CASSLDLARRKTQYF.

This clone was seen once. The genes are TRBV2 and TRBJ2-7, with D possibly matching TRBD2 (6 bases). The CDR3 sequence is 14 residues long. V lost 10 bases and J lost 0, with 16 bases in between. Germline V gene data show CDR1 as SNHLY and CDR2 as FYNNEI. This CDR3 is CATLRRENSYEQYF. The CDR3 nucleotides are TGTGCCACCTTGCGCCGGGAGAACTCCTACGAGCAGTACTTC.